This paragraph covers one T cell receptor beta chain sequence. Which antigen it targets is not known. No quality values exist for individual bases; no much larger clone is one base distant. The cohort consisted of 600 to 750 healthy bone marrow donors. At the time of sampling, every cohort member was nominally healthy, though immune exposures that went unrecorded were likely present. The donor was CMV seropositive and belonged to the group of more than 250 seropositive cohort members. Each donor provided a peripheral blood sample, and peripheral blood mononuclear cells were used for TCR beta sequencing. The Qiagen DNeasy Blood Extraction Kit was used to extract genomic DNA from the blood cell samples. The protocol used for the library was the immunoSEQ multiplex PCR assay. The multiplex PCR relied on a mix of 60 forward primers for TCR Vbeta segments and 13 reverse primers for TCR Jbeta segments. A multiplex PCR assay on genomic DNA amplified the CDR3 region of rearranged TCR beta genes. The amplified TCR beta libraries were sequenced on the Illumina HiSeq System as 87-base-pair reads. The authors processed their data as follows. In a later analysis, tens of millions of unique TCR beta chains were counted across the roughly 670 repertoires, and approximately 11 million of these chains were shared by at least two donors. Raw reads were error-corrected and collapsed into unique sequences by a nearest-neighbor algorithm in which closely related sequences were merged to remove PCR and sequencing errors. To assign V, D and J gene segments, CDR3 sequences were aligned to IMGT reference sequences. For a sequence to be retained, a match of at least six nucleotides to both a V gene segment and a J gene segment was required. Rearrangements were classified as productive when the CDR3 lacked stop codons and remained in frame with V and J, and all other rearrangements were classified as non-productive. Following IMGT convention, CDR3 was defined as the stretch from the second conserved V-encoded cysteine up to the conserved J-encoded phenylalanine. In an earlier analysis of more than 550 of the donors, sequences lacking an unambiguous match to a single V gene segment were excluded. An earlier analysis of approximately 590 of the donors called V segments functional above 56.7% productive rearrangements and segregating when the between-donor standard deviation exceeded 5%. To diagnose cytomegalovirus status from the catalog of TCR beta chain sequences, a statistical classification framework was built. In a later analysis, V and J genes were assigned by comparing TCR nucleotide sequences against IMGT/GENE-DB human TR gene sequences. A later analysis assigned CDR3 sequences and most-parsimonious VDJ recombination scenarios with the TCRdist pipeline. In a later analysis, each TCR beta chain was defined by its CDR3 amino acid sequence together with its V-gene family, and reads without a unique V-gene family were excluded. In a later analysis, 550 to 650 highly shared, low-generation-probability nucleotide sequences were removed to address suspected cross-contamination and a sequencing artifact. In a later analysis, a clonal expansion index for each public chain was calculated from normalized within-repertoire ranks of inferred template counts. In a later analysis, generation probabilities were computed with a VDJ recombination model fitted to out-of-frame rearrangements, and the resulting probabilities were checked against IGoR. In a later analysis, hypergeometric tests were used to score TCR-TCR, TCR-HLA and TCR-CMV co-occurrence, with a repertoire-size bias correction applied to TCR pairs. A later analysis estimated false discovery rates by permuting HLA or CMV assignments 20 times. A later analysis grouped co-occurring TCRs with DBSCAN, adding TCRdist sequence similarity when clustering within HLA-allele-positive subsets. For co-occurrence clustering, repertoires with fewer than 30,000 or more than 120,000 public chains were excluded, along with about five repertoires with anomalous nucleotide sharing. This is the immuneACCESS table as TCRdb keeps it, with only in-frame sequences that have V and J called. A part of the clones is gone; compared with another copy, unresolved V genes explain less than half, and the rest is unexplained. From that table come the V and J calls and clone size; the DNA was used to work out D and trimming. The sample contains about 180,000 clones, 75% to 85% of them found a single time. Less than 4.5% of the sample rests with the top ten.

This record comes from a study of cytomegalovirus exposure and HLA in healthy donors (dated by TCRdb to about 2017). Turning to the overall study: In an earlier analysis of fewer than 750 of the donors, 276 Gb of sequence data and about 110 million unique TCR beta sequences from approximately 180 million T cells were reported. Approximately 310 gigabases of sequencing data and roughly 80 million unique TCR sequences made up an early release that covered 500 to 700 HLA-typed donors. The genetic ancestry cluster associated with self-reported Caucasian donors included around four fifths of the 398 genotyped donors. The study was designed to test whether signatures of past pathogen exposure could be identified by cataloging public T cell receptors. The study used immunosequencing to profile the T cell repertoires of more than 650 subjects and linked those repertoires to cytomegalovirus serostatus. Besides the first cohort of 666 subjects, a separate validation cohort made up of over a hundred different subjects was used. The study combined high-throughput TCR immunosequencing, statistical association of individual TCRs with disease status, and machine learning to predict cytomegalovirus infection status. In a later analysis, previously published TCR beta repertoires from more than 500 donors were re-analyzed and high-resolution HLA genotyping was added so that TCR occurrence patterns could be studied. Rather than drawing on any new phenotypic data, the later analysis identified candidate immune exposures from TCR beta sequences and the way those sequences occurred across donors. To decide whether each TCR beta V gene segment behaved as functional or pseudogenic, an earlier analysis of some 540 of the donors relied on high-throughput TCR beta sequencing. Alongside the repertoire data, information on donor age, sex, ethnicity and CMV serostatus was compiled. Genome-wide SNP genotypes for about 65% of the 666 donors were used in a later genetic analysis, which treated that subset as a discovery cohort. Every repertoire in the discovery cohort had been generated on one and the same sequencing platform. HLA typing covered class I and class II loci at four-digit resolution. Typing coverage varied by locus: 629-630 donors for A, B, C, DRB1 and DQB1; roughly 520 for DQA1; over 600 for DPA1; approximately 490 for DPB1. Four to six DR-DQ haplotypes were handled as single units for association and clustering, since linkage in the cohort was strong. On average, around 240,000 unique TCR beta nucleotide sequences were sequenced per donor among some 430 genotyped donors of the cohort, with roughly 18% of those sequences being non-productive.

Broad study findings and their caveats: Correlated functional status among segregating V segments might be attributable to linkage disequilibrium, but an unknown experimental factor could not be ruled out. A further reported finding was that TCR beta sequences accurately predicted the HLA-A and HLA-B alleles for most subjects in the first cohort. Because HLA typing was unavailable for some donors at each locus, only the typed subset was used in association tests. Compared with the roughly 600-donor mean, donors in an Asian-associated ancestry cluster had fewer N-insertions in productive TCRs, according to a later genetic analysis. Several of the top co-occurrence clusters appeared to be linked to parvovirus B19, influenza, CMV and Epstein-Barr virus, according to a later analysis. Some IMGT-functional V segments, including TRBV6-2 and TRBV6-3, could not be distinguished by the 87-base-pair reads and were therefore excluded. Across donors, most TCR sequences were observed very rarely, whereas some public TCRs were present in many individuals. Compared with equally common non-associated chains, HLA-associated TCR beta chains in a later analysis were more clonally expanded and had lower generation probabilities. When HLA alleles, especially DR and DQ, strongly co-occurred, TCR associations were difficult to assign to individual alleles. A few of the identified cytomegalovirus-associated TCR beta chains were confirmed in vitro to be specific for cytomegalovirus antigens. In a later analysis, TCR association rates were found to vary across HLA loci, with the most associated TCRs seen for DRB1 alleles and the fewest for HLA-C alleles. Only TCR beta chains were sequenced in this cohort, and the absence of alpha or paired-chain data limited detectable features. In both the original and validation cohorts, the classifier was reported to diagnose cytomegalovirus status with high specificity and sensitivity. The presence/absence analyses assumed that sequencing depth was roughly uniform across donors, and that assumption may not be true. Because counts were too low, seventeen rarely observed V segments, including chromosome 9 orphons, were excluded from the earlier analysis of fewer than 650 of the donors. At a false discovery rate of 0.05, a later analysis linked about 16,000 TCR beta sequences to specific HLA alleles. The study listed 164 TCR beta chains as associated with cytomegalovirus. The authors suggested that the approach could potentially be extended to other disease states and immunological phenotypes. CMV serostatus was the only immune exposure information available for the cohort. An association between a missense DCLRE1C variant and V-gene and J-gene trimming of TCR beta chains was found in a later genetic analysis and replicated in an independent cohort. The sequencing pipeline was judged likely to have produced a cluster of highly shared sequence variants as a technical artifact. According to a later analysis, most CMV-associated TCR beta chains appeared to be HLA-restricted, and the HLA associations seemed to be driven largely by CMV exposure. Broadly in line with IMGT annotations, most TCR beta V segments showed up in productive rearrangements about 87% or about 30% of the time in an earlier analysis of 450 to 600 of the donors.

From the cysteine through the phenylalanine, the CDR3 covers 14 amino acids. Only the CDR3 region is kept as DNA, spanning 42 bases read in frame from base 1. Cut back by 3 bases and 0 bases, the V and J ends lie 7 bases apart. The germline V gene supplies CDR1 KGHSH and CDR2 LQKENI. The receptor chain draws on TRBV18 and TRBJ2-3; the best D guess is TRBD1, with 5 bases matching. The TCR was taken from an older woman in good health and CMV-seropositive. The sample consisted of PBMCs. Here the CDR3 is given as CASSPRASTDTQYF. The nucleotide sequence is TGTGCCAGCTCACCCAGGGCTAGCACAGATACGCAGTATTTT.